The following is a T cell receptor (beta chain) sequence with its context. Other DNA sequences in the same sample also yield this CDR3. Treatment indicated: some 20 received Ad26.COV2.S at low or high dose, single or two shots; 5 received placebo; per-sample allocation not given. Collection of the samples took place on day 63 after the first injection of vaccine or placebo. This Boston cohort included adults aged 18-55 years. Expressing Wuhan-strain SARS-CoV-2 spike, an Ad26 vector served as the vaccine. The data were produced by immunoSEQ multiplex PCR, yet TCRdb's version contains in-frame clones alone and is incomplete. The table has about 410,000 clones, approximately 91% seen once; the top ten hold over 1.5%. CDR3 length equals 13 residues. Germline V gene lookup returns CDR1 SGHNT and CDR2 YYREEE (reference sequence). The V end lost 4 bases, the J end lost 4 bases, and 12 bases lay between the germline ends.

This sample was taken from a study of Ad26.COV2.S vaccination and SARS-CoV-2 variants. The rearrangement uses TRBV5-4 and TRBJ2-7; possibly TRBD2 for D (6 bases). The sample was peripheral blood, taken in a trial of Ad26.COV2.S vaccine versus placebo. The origin of this receptor is a person between 18 and 60 years old who received the Ad26.COV2.S COVID-19 vaccine or a placebo. The CDR3 here is CASSPPGGYEQYF. The CDR3 bases are TGTGCCAGCAGCCCCCCCGGAGGGTACGAGCAGTACTTC.